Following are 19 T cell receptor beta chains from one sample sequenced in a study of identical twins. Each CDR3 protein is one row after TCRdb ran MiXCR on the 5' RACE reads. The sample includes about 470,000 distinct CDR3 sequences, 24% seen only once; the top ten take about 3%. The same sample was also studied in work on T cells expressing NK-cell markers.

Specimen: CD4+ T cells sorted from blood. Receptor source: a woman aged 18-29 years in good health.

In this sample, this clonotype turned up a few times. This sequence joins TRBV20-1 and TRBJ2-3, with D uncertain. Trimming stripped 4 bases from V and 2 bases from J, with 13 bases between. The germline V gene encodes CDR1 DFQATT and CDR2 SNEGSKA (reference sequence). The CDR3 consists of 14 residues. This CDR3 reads CSATSARNTDTQYF. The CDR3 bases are TGCAGTGCTACCTCCGCGCGGAACACAGATACGCAGTATTTT.

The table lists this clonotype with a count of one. The CDR3 sequence: CASSTRSFAAGNEQFF. The DNA of the CDR3 is TGTGCCAGCAGTACCCGTTCCTTCGCTGCGGGAAATGAGCAGTTCTTC. This chain links TRBV11-2 with TRBJ2-1; D perhaps matches TRBD2 (6 bases). From germline, CDR1 is SGHAT and CDR2 FQNNGV. V shed 6 bases and J shed 7 bases, with 22 bases lying between them. The CDR3 has 16 amino acids.

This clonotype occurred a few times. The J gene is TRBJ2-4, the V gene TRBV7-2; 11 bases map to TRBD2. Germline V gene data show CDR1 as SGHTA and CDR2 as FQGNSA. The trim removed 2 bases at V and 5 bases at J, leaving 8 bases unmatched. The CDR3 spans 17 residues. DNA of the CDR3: TGTGCCAGCAGCTTAAAGGGGCTAGCGGGAGGTCAAAACATTCAGTACTTC. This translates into CASSLKGLAGGQNIQYF.

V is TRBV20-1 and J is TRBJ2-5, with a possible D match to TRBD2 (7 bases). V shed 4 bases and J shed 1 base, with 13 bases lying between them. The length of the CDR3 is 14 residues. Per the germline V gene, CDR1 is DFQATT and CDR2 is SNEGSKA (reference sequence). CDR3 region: CSAMGGASQETQYF. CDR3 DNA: TGCAGTGCTATGGGGGGGGCGAGCCAAGAGACCCAGTACTTC.

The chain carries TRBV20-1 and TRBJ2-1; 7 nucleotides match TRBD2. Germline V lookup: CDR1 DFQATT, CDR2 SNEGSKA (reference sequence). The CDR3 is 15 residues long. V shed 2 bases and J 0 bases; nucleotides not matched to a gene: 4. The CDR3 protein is CSARKRDHSYNEQFF. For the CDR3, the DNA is TGCAGTGCTAGAAAGCGGGATCACTCCTACAATGAGCAGTTCTTC.

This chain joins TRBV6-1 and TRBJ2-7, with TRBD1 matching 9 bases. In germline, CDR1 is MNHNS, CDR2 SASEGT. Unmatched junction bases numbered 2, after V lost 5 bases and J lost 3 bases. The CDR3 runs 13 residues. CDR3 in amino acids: CASSTTGGYEQYF. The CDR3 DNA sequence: TGTGCCAGCAGTACGACAGGGGGCTACGAGCAGTACTTC.

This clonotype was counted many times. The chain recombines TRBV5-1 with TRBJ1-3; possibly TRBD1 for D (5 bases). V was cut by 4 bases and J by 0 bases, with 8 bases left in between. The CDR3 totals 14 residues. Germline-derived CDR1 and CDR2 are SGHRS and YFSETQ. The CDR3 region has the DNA TGCGCCAGCAGCCTCGGGGGCTCTGGAAACACCATATATTTT. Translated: CASSLGGSGNTIYF.

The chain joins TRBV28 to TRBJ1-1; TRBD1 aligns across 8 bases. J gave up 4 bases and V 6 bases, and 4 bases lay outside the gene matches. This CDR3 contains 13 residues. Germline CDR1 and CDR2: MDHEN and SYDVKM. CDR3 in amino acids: CASRTGAATEAFF. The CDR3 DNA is TGTGCCAGCAGGACAGGGGCGGCCACTGAAGCTTTCTTT.

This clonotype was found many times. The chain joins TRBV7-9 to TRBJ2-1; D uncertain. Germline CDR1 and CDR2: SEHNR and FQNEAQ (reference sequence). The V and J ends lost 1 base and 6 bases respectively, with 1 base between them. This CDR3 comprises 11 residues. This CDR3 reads CASSLVNEQFF. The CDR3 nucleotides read TGTGCCAGCAGCTTAGTCAATGAGCAGTTCTTC.

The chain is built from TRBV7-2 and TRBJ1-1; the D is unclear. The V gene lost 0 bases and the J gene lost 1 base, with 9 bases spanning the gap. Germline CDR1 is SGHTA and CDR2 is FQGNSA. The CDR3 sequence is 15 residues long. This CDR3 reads CASSLAALGNTEAFF. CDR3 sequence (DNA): TGTGCCAGCAGCTTAGCGGCTCTAGGGAACACTGAAGCTTTCTTT.

Here the CDR3 DNA reads TGTGCCAGCAGCCGCTTGCGAACTACAAATGAGCAGTTCTTC. Translation: CASSRLRTTNEQFF. V usage is TRBV7-2 and J usage is TRBJ2-1; no firm D call. Trimming pared 5 bases from V and 7 bases from J, leaving 15 bases between. CDR3 length: 14 amino acids. CDR1 is SGHTA, CDR2 FQGNSA, per germline.

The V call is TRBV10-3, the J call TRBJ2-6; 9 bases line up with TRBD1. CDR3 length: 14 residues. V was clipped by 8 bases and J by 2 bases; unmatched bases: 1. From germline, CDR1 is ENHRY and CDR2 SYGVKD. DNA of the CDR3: TGTGCCATCGGGGACAGGGCTGGGGCCAACGTCCTGACTTTC. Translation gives CAIGDRAGANVLTF.

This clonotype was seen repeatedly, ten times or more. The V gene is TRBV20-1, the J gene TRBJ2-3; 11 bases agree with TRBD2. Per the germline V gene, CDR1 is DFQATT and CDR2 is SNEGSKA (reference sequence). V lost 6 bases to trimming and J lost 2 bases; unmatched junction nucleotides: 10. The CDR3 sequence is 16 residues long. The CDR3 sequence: CSALDRTSGLTDTQYF. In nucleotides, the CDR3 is TGCAGTGCCCTAGATCGGACTAGCGGGCTCACAGATACGCAGTATTTT.

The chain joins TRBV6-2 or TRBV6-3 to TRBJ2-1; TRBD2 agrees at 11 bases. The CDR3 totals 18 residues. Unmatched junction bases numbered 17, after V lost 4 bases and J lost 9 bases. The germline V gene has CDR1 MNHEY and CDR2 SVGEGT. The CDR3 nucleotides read TGTGCCAGCAGTTCACGGTCATATAGCGGGAGGGCAGATTCTGAGCAGTTCTTC. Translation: CASSSRSYSGRADSEQFF.

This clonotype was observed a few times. The CDR3 DNA reads as TGTGCCAGCAGCGGTTCCGAGCAGTACTTC. Its translation: CASSGSEQYF. The V and J genes are TRBV9 and TRBJ2-7, with D uncertain. Germline CDR1 is SGDLS and CDR2 is YYNGEE. This CDR3 comprises 10 residues. Trimming stripped 3 bases from V and 6 bases from J, with 4 bases between.

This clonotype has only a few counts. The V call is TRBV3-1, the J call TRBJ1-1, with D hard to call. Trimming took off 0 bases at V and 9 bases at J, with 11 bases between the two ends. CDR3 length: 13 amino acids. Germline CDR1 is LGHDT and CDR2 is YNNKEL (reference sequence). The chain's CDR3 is CASSQDSGWKAFF. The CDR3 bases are TGTGCCAGCAGCCAAGATTCGGGGTGGAAAGCTTTCTTT.

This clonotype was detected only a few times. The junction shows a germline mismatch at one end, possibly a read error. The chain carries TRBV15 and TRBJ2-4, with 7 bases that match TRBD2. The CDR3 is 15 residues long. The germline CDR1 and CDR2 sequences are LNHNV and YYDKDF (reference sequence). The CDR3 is CAISRPGGPKNIQYF. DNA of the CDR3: TGTGCCATCAGCCGGCCGGGAGGTCCCAAAAACATTCAGTACTTC.

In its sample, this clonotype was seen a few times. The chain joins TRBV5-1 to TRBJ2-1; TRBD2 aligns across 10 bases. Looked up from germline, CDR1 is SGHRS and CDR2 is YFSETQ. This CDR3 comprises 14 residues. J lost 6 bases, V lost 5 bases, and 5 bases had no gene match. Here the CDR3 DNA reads TGCGCCAGCAGGGGTAGCGGGGGGCCCAATGAGCAGTTCTTC. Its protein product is CASRGSGGPNEQFF.

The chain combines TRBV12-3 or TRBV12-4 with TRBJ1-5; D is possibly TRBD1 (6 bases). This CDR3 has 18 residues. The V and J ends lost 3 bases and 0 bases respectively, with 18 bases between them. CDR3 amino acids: CASSLVGQQKNSNQPQHF. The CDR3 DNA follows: TGTGCCAGCAGTTTGGTTGGACAGCAGAAGAATAGCAATCAGCCCCAGCATTTT.